This is a list of T cell receptor beta chains from one sample in a study of blood T cell repertoires in COVID-19. Measured with immunoSEQ multiplex PCR; TCRdb has only the in-frame clones, and not every one. This table holds about 93,000 clones, 89% found once. The sequenced material came from peripheral blood. These receptors were taken from a man in his fifties or sixties with COVID-19, enrolled during active disease. Both conserved end residues are part of each CDR3. D genes are given only for firm matches. Size tells how often a clone was seen (once, few, many) or the class of an expanded clone, and some rows leave it out.

j_call: TRBJ2-7; v_call: TRBV19; d_call: TRBD1; clone_size: -; cdr3_nt: TGTGCCAGTAGTACCCCGGGACAGCACTACGAGCAGTACTTC; cdr3_aa: CASSTPGQHYEQYF
j_call: TRBJ1-1; v_call: TRBV19; d_call: -; clone_size: -; cdr3_nt: TGTGCCAGTAGTGGGAGTGTCGGAGAAGCTTTCTTT; cdr3_aa: CASSGSVGEAFF
j_call: TRBJ2-4; v_call: TRBV12-3/TRBV12-4; d_call: -; clone_size: -; cdr3_nt: TGTGCCAGCAGTCCCTTGGCCAAAAACATTCAGTACTTC; cdr3_aa: CASSPLAKNIQYF
j_call: TRBJ2-1; v_call: TRBV2; d_call: -; clone_size: -; cdr3_nt: TGTGCCAGCAGTGACGGGATTGAGCAGTTCTTC; cdr3_aa: CASSDGIEQFF
j_call: TRBJ1-2; v_call: TRBV11-2; d_call: -; clone_size: -; cdr3_nt: TGTGCCAGCAGCTCGCAGGGCCTAGCTAACTATGGCTACACCTTC; cdr3_aa: CASSSQGLANYGYTF
j_call: TRBJ1-1; v_call: TRBV5-4; d_call: -; clone_size: -; cdr3_nt: TGTGCCAGCAGGCTGACAGACGCGAACACTGAAGCTTTCTTT; cdr3_aa: CASRLTDANTEAFF
j_call: TRBJ1-2; v_call: TRBV2; d_call: TRBD1; clone_size: -; cdr3_nt: TGTGCCAGCATGGAGACAGGGGGCGCCGGCTATGGCTACACCTTC; cdr3_aa: CASMETGGAGYGYTF
j_call: TRBJ2-1; v_call: TRBV4-1; d_call: TRBD2; clone_size: -; cdr3_nt: TGCGCCAGCAGCCAACCTACTAGCGGGAGCCGGTACAATGAGCAGTTCTTC; cdr3_aa: CASSQPTSGSRYNEQFF
j_call: TRBJ1-1; v_call: TRBV11-3; d_call: TRBD1; clone_size: once; cdr3_nt: TGTGCCAGCAGCCCCCGGACAGGGTGGGGGGTGAACACTGAAGCTTTCTTT; cdr3_aa: CASSPRTGWGVNTEAFF
j_call: TRBJ1-1; v_call: TRBV5-4; d_call: TRBD1; clone_size: -; cdr3_nt: TGTGCCAGCAGCCCCGGACAGGGGAACACTGAAGCTTTCTTT; cdr3_aa: CASSPGQGNTEAFF
j_call: TRBJ2-4; v_call: TRBV6-5; d_call: TRBD1; clone_size: -; cdr3_nt: TGTGCCAGCGGGGGGAAAGACAGGGGTGACATTCAGTACTTC; cdr3_aa: CASGGKDRGDIQYF